These 30 T cell receptor beta chains share one sample of origin, sequenced in a study of vaccination and CD4 T cells after COVID-19 (dated by TCRdb to between 2021 and 2023). The treatment or condition tag for this specimen amounts to: roughly 10-day PBMC culture with coronavirus spike peptide pools or control peptides (ViraFEST assay). The library was produced with PCR. For sequencing, an Illumina iSeq 100 was employed. TCR sequencing of DNA from cultured CD4+ T cells used the Oncomine TCR Beta short-read assay at the Johns Hopkins FTIC core. Using fastp trimming at Q25 and MiXCR clonotype assembly, TCRdb reanalyzed the public sequencing data and kept in-frame beta chains. Identical CDR3 protein sequences are pooled into one entry, listed with their most common genes and DNA. In all, the sample holds about 14,000 distinct CDR3 sequences, and 33% of those were seen once. The ten largest clones capture 10% to 13% of the sample.

Antigens of these TCRs are unknown. The material sequenced was CD4+ T cells from blood, cultured in vitro, taken after SARS-CoV-2 vaccination. These receptors were collected from a human donor who had recovered from COVID-19.

This clonotype is deemed medium-sized (0.01 to 0.1%). The V gene is TRBV20-1, the J gene TRBJ1-5, with D unclear. V shed 1 base and J shed 5 bases, with 3 bases lying between them. The CDR3 runs to 11 residues. CDR1 and CDR2 from the germline V gene are DFQATT and SNEGSKA (reference sequence). The CDR3 loop reads CSARGHQPQHF. CDR3 nucleotides: TGCAGTGCTAGAGGTCATCAGCCCCAGCATTTT.

The chain links TRBV20-1 to TRBJ2-7, with 8 bases lining up with TRBD1. The CDR3 has 13 residues. The germline V gene has CDR1 DFQATT and CDR2 SNEGSKA (reference sequence). J gave up 3 bases and V 5 bases, and 6 bases lay outside the gene matches. This chain's CDR3 is CSASSTGVYEQYF. In DNA, the CDR3 is TGCAGTGCTTCCTCGACAGGGGTCTACGAGCAGTACTTC.

The chain's CDR3 is CASSQEPGQANTGELFF. As DNA, the CDR3 is TGCGCCAGCAGCCAAGAGCCTGGACAAGCGAACACCGGGGAGCTGTTTTTT. The chain combines TRBV4-3 with TRBJ2-2, with D maybe TRBD1 (5 bases). Trimming pared 0 bases from V and 0 bases from J, leaving 11 bases between. The CDR3 is 17 amino acids. Germline CDR1 and CDR2: LGHNA and YSLEER.

This clonotype came up a few times. The chain uses TRBV7-8 and TRBJ1-1; D is unclear. This CDR3 has 13 amino acids. Between the trimmed V and J ends, which lost 1 base and 11 bases, there was a span of 14 bases. Germline V gene sequence: CDR1 SGHVS, CDR2 FQNEAQ. In DNA form, the CDR3 reads TGTGCCAGCAGCTTAGGTTTCCGACGGGAGGCTTTCTTT. Translated, it gives CASSLGFRREAFF.

This clonotype appeared a few times. The chain employs TRBV15 and TRBJ2-2, with 9 bases lining up with TRBD2. V trimming: 1 base; J trimming: 1 base; junction bases outside the gene matches: 4. Germline CDR1 and CDR2: LNHNV and YYDKDF (reference sequence). The length of the CDR3 is 17 residues. CDR3 coding DNA: TGTGCCACCAGCAGAGGGGGACTAGCCCGGAACACCGGGGAGCTGTTTTTT. Its translation is CATSRGGLARNTGELFF.

This clonotype was counted only a few times. The rearrangement joins TRBV12-5 to TRBJ2-5; 7 bases are a match to TRBD1. V shed 8 bases and J 2 bases; nucleotides not matched to a gene: 5. CDR1 is LGHNT, CDR2 FRNRAP, per germline. This CDR3 is 13 amino acids long. CDR3 coding DNA: TGTGCTAGTAACAGGGGCCTACAAGAGACCCAGTACTTC. It yields the protein CASNRGLQETQYF.

There are a few counts of this clonotype. The chain carries TRBV19 and TRBJ2-7; 8 bases agree with TRBD2. Germline CDR1 LNHDA, CDR2 SQIVND (reference sequence). The CDR3 contains 15 residues. V lost 5 bases to trimming and J lost 3 bases; unmatched junction nucleotides: 9. The CDR3 region has the DNA TGTGCCAGTAGTGCGGGGAGGCTAGCGGGCTACGAGCAGTACTTC. Encoded protein: CASSAGRLAGYEQYF.

This chain connects TRBV10-3 to TRBJ2-5, with 10 bases that match TRBD1. Losses at the gene ends were 9 bases for V and 2 bases for J; bases not matched to a gene: 9. The CDR3 is made up of 15 amino acids. The germline gives CDR1 ENHRY, CDR2 SYGVKD. The CDR3: CAISNPGQGQETQYF. The CDR3 nucleotides are TGTGCCATTAGCAACCCGGGACAGGGGCAAGAGACCCAGTACTTC.

The CDR3 reads CASSLSGQGSYEQYF. Here the CDR3 DNA reads TGTGCCAGCAGCCTGTCGGGACAGGGTTCCTACGAGCAGTACTTC. This chain joins TRBV14 and TRBJ2-7; 9 nucleotides agree with TRBD1. The V gene end was trimmed by 4 bases and the J gene end by 1 base; junction bases not matched to a gene: 5. The germline gives CDR1 SGHDN, CDR2 FVKESK. CDR3 length: 15 residues. Combining the CDR3 with reference TRBV14 and TRBJ2-7 gives the whole variable domain EAGVTQFPSHSVIEKGQTVTLRCDPISGHDNLYWYRRVMGKEIKFLLHFVKESKQDESGMPNNRFLAERTGGTYSTLKVQPAELEDSGVYFCASSLSGQGSYEQYFGPGTRLTVT.

The gene calls are TRBV5-4 and TRBJ1-2; D remains ambiguous. CDR1 is SGHNT and CDR2 is YYREEE in the germline V gene (reference sequence). Deletions cut 7 bases from V and 7 bases from J, with 20 bases between. This CDR3 has 14 amino acids. The DNA for the CDR3 is TGTGCCAGCCCCTGGCGATTGTTTTTTAGTGGCTACACCTTC. Translated, it gives CASPWRLFFSGYTF.

The gene calls are TRBV27 and TRBJ2-4; D remains unclear. Trimming shortened V by 4 bases and J by 0 bases, and 7 bases separated the two germline ends. Germline V CDR1 and CDR2: MNHEY, SMNVEV (reference sequence). CDR3 length: 14 residues. Here the CDR3 reads CASSSLLAKNIQYF. Here the CDR3 DNA reads TGTGCCAGCAGTTCTCTACTAGCCAAAAACATTCAGTACTTC.

A few counts support this clonotype. This chain joins TRBV11-2 and TRBJ2-7; 11 bases fit TRBD1. Germline loops: CDR1 SGHAT, CDR2 FQNNGV. This CDR3 region has 19 residues. V shed 5 bases and J 3 bases; nucleotides not matched to a gene: 18. CDR3 region: CASSGRTGGANWGIYEQYF. For the CDR3, the DNA is TGTGCCAGCAGCGGTAGGACAGGGGGCGCAAATTGGGGTATCTACGAGCAGTACTTC.

This clonotype showed up just a few times. The rearrangement uses TRBV10-1 and TRBJ2-7, with 11 bases aligning to TRBD2. Germline V gene sequence: CDR1 WNHNN, CDR2 SYGVQD (reference sequence). The CDR3 has 19 residues. Trimming took 3 bases from V and 4 from J; bases not matched to a gene: 17. The CDR3 DNA is TGCGCCAGCAGTGAAGGTGGGGTTTCGCTAGCGGGAGGATCGTACGAGCAGTACTTC. Residues: CASSEGGVSLAGGSYEQYF.

This clonotype has just a few counts. V usage is TRBV19 and J usage is TRBJ1-2, with D perhaps TRBD1 (6 bases). The CDR3 contains 14 residues. CDR1 and CDR2 (germline): LNHDA, SQIVND (reference sequence). The V end was cut by 3 bases, the J end by 5 bases, with 13 bases between. The CDR3 protein is CASSISRGRYGYTF. The CDR3 DNA sequence: TGTGCCAGTAGTATTAGCAGGGGCAGGTATGGCTACACCTTC.

This clonotype has more than one count but fewer than ten. The chain links TRBV7-2 to TRBJ2-3; no clear D gene. The CDR3 covers 13 residues. V dropped 5 bases and J dropped 7 bases, with 13 bases sitting between them. Germline-derived CDR1 and CDR2 are SGHTA and FQGNSA. In DNA, the CDR3 is TGTGCCAGCAGCCCTGGCTTGGTATATACGCAGTATTTT. As protein: CASSPGLVYTQYF.

This clonotype was seen a few times. This chain connects TRBV5-8 to TRBJ2-7; no definite D call. The CDR3 has 14 residues. The V end lost 6 bases, the J end lost 0 bases, and 13 bases lay between the germline ends. Germline assignment: CDR1 SGHTS and CDR2 YDEGEE. CDR3 protein: CASNSRIVSYEQYF. The CDR3 DNA reads as TGTGCCAGCAACTCCCGGATAGTCTCCTACGAGCAGTACTTC.

This sequence joins TRBV7-2 and TRBJ2-2; 8 bases line up with TRBD2. The CDR3 is 21 residues long. Looked up from germline, CDR1 is SGHTA and CDR2 is FQGNSA. The V gene end was trimmed by 5 bases and the J gene end by 1 base; junction bases not matched to a gene: 21. This CDR3 reads CASSVRASRLAGGLNTGELFF. CDR3 DNA sequence: TGTGCCAGCAGCGTTAGGGCCAGCCGGCTAGCGGGTGGTCTGAACACCGGGGAGCTGTTTTTT.

Comment on this clonotype: At one boundary the junction diverges from the germline segment, which might be a read error. The chain uses TRBV28 and TRBJ1-4; D is perhaps TRBD1 (5 bases). The CDR3 loop spans 16 amino acids. Germline CDR1 is MDHEN and CDR2 is SYDVKM. CDR3 loop: CASTSLGDATNEKLFF. The CDR3 nucleotides are TGTGCCAGCACCTCCTTGGGGGATGCAACTAATGAGAAACTGTTTTTT.

This clonotype appeared a few times. This rearrangement joins TRBV24-1 to TRBJ2-5; D is undetermined. This CDR3 contains 13 residues. Trimming left V 3 bases short and J 5 bases short, with 9 bases between. From germline, CDR1 is KGHDR and CDR2 SFDVKD. In nucleotides, the CDR3 is TGTGCCACCAGTGATCAATTCCAGGAGACCCAGTACTTC. Translating it yields CATSDQFQETQYF.

The chain joins TRBV4-3 to TRBJ2-5, with 8 bases that match TRBD1. CDR1 and CDR2 (germline): LGHNA, YSLEER. The CDR3 has 14 residues. The V and J ends lost 3 bases and 4 bases, in that order; junction bases with no gene match: 4. The CDR3 sequence: CASSQLTGGETQYF. For the CDR3, the DNA is TGCGCCAGCAGCCAGCTCACAGGGGGAGAGACCCAGTACTTC.

This clonotype was counted only a few times. The chain combines TRBV14 with TRBJ1-6; D is unresolved. Germline V gives CDR1 SGHDN, CDR2 FVKESK. Trimming left V 4 bases short and J 4 bases short, with 8 bases between. This CDR3 spans 14 amino acids. The CDR3 DNA reads as TGTGCCAGCAGCCTGGCGGGTTATAATTCACCCCTCCACTTT. Its protein product is CASSLAGYNSPLHF.

J is TRBJ2-3 and V is TRBV6-2 or TRBV6-3, with 7 bases identical to TRBD2. In germline, CDR1 is MNHEY, CDR2 SVGEGT. The CDR3 spans 16 residues. V lost 5 bases, J lost 2 bases, and 10 bases stayed unmatched. The CDR3 sequence is CASSETQRDPTDTQYF. The DNA for the CDR3 is TGTGCCAGCAGTGAAACACAGCGGGACCCCACAGATACGCAGTATTTT.

The genes are TRBV7-2 and TRBJ1-2, with a possible D match to TRBD1 (5 bases). The CDR3 sequence is 16 residues long. CDR1 and CDR2 from the germline V gene are SGHTA and FQGNSA. The V gene lost 0 bases and the J gene lost 7 bases, with 18 bases spanning the gap. As DNA, the CDR3 is TGTGCCAGCAGCTTAGCGCTCGAGACAGCCCCCAGTGGCTACACCTTC. Protein: CASSLALETAPSGYTF.

This chain links TRBV6-2 or TRBV6-3 with TRBJ2-7, with 11 positions matching TRBD2. The V segment lost 0 bases and the J segment 7 bases; nucleotides outside the gene matches: 8. Germline values: CDR1 MNHEY, CDR2 SVGEGT. The length of the CDR3 is 16 residues. The CDR3 coding sequence is TGTGCCAGCAGTTACTCGAGTAGCGGGAGGGCGCGGGAGCAGTACTTC. Encoded protein: CASSYSSSGRAREQYF.

This clonotype was seen more than once but under ten times. The chain couples TRBV20-1 to TRBJ2-7; D is perhaps TRBD1 (5 bases). The length of the CDR3 is 13 residues. Germline loops: CDR1 DFQATT, CDR2 SNEGSKA (reference sequence). CDR3 sequence reads: CRPGRESPYEQYF. CDR3 nucleotide sequence: TGCAGGCCAGGCAGGGAAAGCCCCTACGAGCAGTACTTC.

This clonotype was found a few times. The chain links TRBV7-2 to TRBJ1-5; possible D gene TRBD1, 6 bases. CDR1 is SGHTA and CDR2 is FQGNSA in the germline V gene. CDR3 size: 15 residues. V dropped 5 bases and J dropped 4 bases, with 15 bases sitting between them. In DNA form, the CDR3 reads TGTGCCAGCAGCCCCTCTCCCACAGGGAATCAGCCCCAGCATTTT. The encoded protein is CASSPSPTGNQPQHF.

This clonotype was found a few times. This chain joins TRBV27 and TRBJ1-1; unclear D gene. Germline V gives CDR1 MNHEY, CDR2 SMNVEV (reference sequence). The CDR3 contains 14 residues. V was cut by 8 bases and J by 1 base, with 14 bases left in between. The CDR3 DNA follows: TGTGCCAGCCGGTTGGGCCTGGAGAACACTGAAGCTTTCTTT. This sequence encodes CASRLGLENTEAFF.

This clonotype was detected only a few times. J is TRBJ2-1 and V is TRBV11-2, with 9 bases fitting TRBD2. This CDR3 spans 15 amino acids. Looked up from germline, CDR1 is SGHAT and CDR2 is FQNNGV. The V segment lost 2 bases and the J segment 3 bases; nucleotides outside the gene matches: 2. The DNA of the CDR3 is TGTGCCAGCAGCTTAATGACTAGCGGCTACAATGAGCAGTTCTTC. It specifies CASSLMTSGYNEQFF.

The J gene is TRBJ1-3, the V gene TRBV6-5; no firm D call. The germline V gene has CDR1 MNHEY and CDR2 SVGAGI. Trimming pared 4 bases from V and 4 bases from J, leaving 11 bases between. The CDR3 totals 14 residues. The CDR3 loop is CASSSGFSGNTIYF. DNA for the CDR3: TGTGCCAGCAGTTCTGGGTTTTCGGGAAACACCATATATTTT.

This clonotype was found once. The chain uses TRBV9 and TRBJ2-2; 12 positions match TRBD2. The CDR3 length is 17 residues. CDR1 and CDR2 (germline): SGDLS, YYNGEE. The ends lost 4 bases at V and 4 bases at J; junction bases unmatched: 8. The chain's CDR3 is CASSLQKGLAGTGELFF. The DNA of the CDR3 is TGTGCCAGCAGCCTCCAAAAGGGACTAGCGGGCACCGGGGAGCTGTTTTTT.